The table lists the clone carrying this T cell receptor (beta chain) with a few counts. Its matching antigen is unknown. The data stem from a study of CXCR4 blockade with PD-1 therapy in pancreatic cancer. This table comes from immunoSEQ multiplex PCR, and its TCRdb copy is limited to in-frame clones, with some not included. This sample carries 4,000 to 6,000 clones, less than 50% of them seen once, and the ten largest clones take around 8.5%. General study findings and limits: More frequent amino acid clones had more nucleotide rearrangements, suggesting convergent selection. Intratumoral clonality (mean approximately 0.15) exceeded healthy blood (more than 0.045) but did not track survival.

The sample consisted of tumor tissue. The sequence was obtained from a human donor with pancreatic ductal adenocarcinoma.

CDR3 protein: CASSPTGVAYGYTF. The CDR3 coding sequence is TGTGCCAGCAGCCCAACGGGGGTTGCCTATGGCTACACCTTC. The chain links TRBV6-7 to TRBJ1-2, with D possibly matching TRBD1 (5 bases). TRBV6-7 is identified as an open reading frame with a role that is uncertain. Between the trimmed V and J ends, which lost 6 bases and 4 bases, there was a span of 15 bases. This CDR3 has 14 amino acids.